This TCR beta chain came from a study of response to subunit inactivated influenza vaccine. A single record per CDR3 protein comes from TCRdb applying MiXCR to the RT-PCR reads. Of 450,000 to 600,000 distinct CDR3 sequences listed, approximately 6.9% are singletons. CDR3 size: 12 residues. From germline, CDR1 is MNHEY and CDR2 SVGEGT. Deletions cut 7 bases from V and 5 bases from J, with 11 bases between. This clonotype was detected only a few times. Its antigen is not identified. The study, taken as a whole, reports: After each seasonal influenza vaccination, few new T cells are recruited, the authors suggested.

The J gene is TRBJ1-1, the V gene TRBV6-2 or TRBV6-3; no clear D. The TCR was taken from a man aged 45-69 years who received an inactivated influenza vaccine. The material sequenced was PBMCs from blood, taken around 25 months after vaccination. This chain's CDR3 is CASKEGLTEAFF. The CDR3 DNA reads as TGTGCCAGCAAAGAGGGTTTGACTGAAGCTTTCTTT.